A selection of T cell receptor beta chains follows, all from one sample in a study of T-cell memory formation after mild COVID-19. TCRdb re-called the 5' RACE reads with MiXCR, one entry per CDR3 protein. The sample has about 470,000 distinct CDR3 sequences, approximately 23% seen once. The sequenced sample was PBMCs or a T cell subset sorted from them (not recorded which). The receptors stem from an adult woman who had mild COVID-19 (a few samples of this study predate the infection). Cell type and time point are not known. Each CDR3 is given with its conserved first and last residue. The D gene is left open where the match is weak. Rows give clone size only sometimes, using once, few, many, or a class for an expanded clone.

v_gene	len	j_gene	abundance	d_gene	CDR3nt	CDR3aa
TRBV7-9	15	TRBJ2-2	few	TRBD2	TGTGCCAGCAGCTTTGCTAGCGGGAGTGCCGGGGAGCTGTTTTTT	CASSFASGSAGELFF
TRBV24-1	16	TRBJ2-3	few	TRBD1	TGTGCCACCAGTGAGAGGGACAGGGCCCCCACAGATACGCAGTATTTT	CATSERDRAPTDTQYF
TRBV5-1	14	TRBJ2-6	few	NA	TGCGCCAGCAGCATGGGGCGTGGGGCCAACGTCCTGACTTTC	CASSMGRGANVLTF
TRBV20-1	16	TRBJ2-3	NA	TRBD2	TGCAGTGCCGAAGTCGTACTAGCGGGAGGCACAGATACGCAGTATTTT	CSAEVVLAGGTDTQYF
TRBV12-3/TRBV12-4	14	TRBJ2-3	NA	NA	TGTGCCAGCACTTCAGCGAAAGAGACAAATACGCAGTATTTT	CASTSAKETNTQYF
TRBV7-9	15	TRBJ1-1	few	NA	TGTGCCAGCAGCGGCCCTGATTCTGTGGGCACTGAAGCTTTCTTT	CASSGPDSVGTEAFF
TRBV7-9	15	TRBJ2-2	few	TRBD1	TGTGCCAGCAGGCCCGGGACAGGGAACACCGGGGAGCTGTTTTTT	CASRPGTGNTGELFF
TRBV4-3	16	TRBJ1-4	NA	NA	TGCGCCAGCAGCCAAGATTCGGGCAGCTATAATGAAAAACTGTTTTTT	CASSQDSGSYNEKLFF
TRBV29-1	12	TRBJ2-3	few	TRBD1	TGCAGCGTGGAAGGGGGCAGAGATACGCAGTATTTT	CSVEGGRDTQYF
TRBV7-9	16	TRBJ2-5	few	NA	TGTGCCAGCAGCTTTCACCCCTGGCTTGATCAAGAGACCCAGTACTTC	CASSFHPWLDQETQYF
TRBV3-1	12	TRBJ2-1	many	NA	TGTGCCAGCAGACTAGGAGGGAAAAAGCTTGACTTC	CASRLGGKKLDF
TRBV6-1	16	TRBJ2-7	few	NA	TGTGCCAGCAGAGTTCATCCACAGGGTTCCTCCTACGAGCAGTACTTC	CASRVHPQGSSYEQYF
TRBV7-2	16	TRBJ2-7	few	TRBD1	TGTGCCAGCAGCTTAGTGATGGGACAGGGTACCAACGAGCAGTACTTC	CASSLVMGQGTNEQYF
TRBV5-1	12	TRBJ1-6	NA	NA	TGCGCCAGCAGCGCGGGGGAATCACCCCTCCACTTT	CASSAGESPLHF
TRBV5-5	14	TRBJ1-1	NA	NA	TGTGCCAGCAGCGCCAAGGATGTAAACCCTGAAGCTTTCTTT	CASSAKDVNPEAFF
TRBV14	16	TRBJ2-5	NA	NA	TGTGCCAGCAGCCTTGACAGGTTGTCCCCTAAAGAGACCCAGTACTTC	CASSLDRLSPKETQYF
TRBV30	14	TRBJ2-5	NA	TRBD1	TGTGCCTCCACACAGGGGGCTGGATTGGAGACCCAGTACTTC	CASTQGAGLETQYF
TRBV19	15	TRBJ2-2	few	TRBD2	TGTGCCAGTAGTAGCCAGCGGGGGGGTACCGGGGAGCTGTTTTTT	CASSSQRGGTGELFF
TRBV9	18	TRBJ2-3	NA	TRBD2	TGTGCCAGCAGCCCGCGGACTAGCGGGGGGCCTAGCACAGATACGCAGTATTTT	CASSPRTSGGPSTDTQYF
TRBV5-6	14	TRBJ1-6	NA	NA	TGTGCCAGCAGAGGAATTGGTTCGGCTTCACCCCTCCACTTT	CASRGIGSASPLHF
TRBV6-2/TRBV6-3	17	TRBJ1-1	NA	NA	TGTGCCAGCAGTTACTCGTTGGTCTCCGGGGCTCGGACTGAAGCTTTCTTT	CASSYSLVSGARTEAFF
TRBV19	12	TRBJ1-1	NA	NA	TGTGCCAGTAGTATAGGCTCGAATGAAGCTTTCTTT	CASSIGSNEAFF
TRBV7-2	13	TRBJ2-7	NA	NA	TGTGCCAGTACTGGCTCTTTCTCCTACGAGCAGTACTTC	CASTGSFSYEQYF
TRBV19	14	TRBJ1-3	NA	NA	TGTGCCAGTAGTGAGCCCCGGTGGGGAAACACCATATATTTT	CASSEPRWGNTIYF
TRBV7-9	13	TRBJ1-1	few	NA	TGTGCCAGCAGTTGGGACGGAAACACTGAAGCTTTCTTT	CASSWDGNTEAFF
TRBV7-6	14	TRBJ2-7	NA	TRBD1	TGTGCCAGCAGCAAACCGGGACAGGGGAACGAGCAGTACTTC	CASSKPGQGNEQYF
TRBV12-3/TRBV12-4	13	TRBJ2-2	NA	NA	TGTGCCAGCAGTTTAAGGGAGCTTGGGGAGCTGTTTTTT	CASSLRELGELFF
TRBV24-1	18	TRBJ2-2	NA	NA	TGTGCCACCAGTGATCGCAAACTCCGACATCCGAACACCGGGGAGCTGTTTTTT	CATSDRKLRHPNTGELFF
TRBV12-3/TRBV12-4	15	TRBJ1-5	few	TRBD1	TGTGCCAGCAGCCCGACCAGGACAGGCGGGCAGCCCCAGCATTTT	CASSPTRTGGQPQHF
TRBV12-3/TRBV12-4	15	TRBJ2-7	NA	TRBD2	TGTGCCAGCAGCAAACGAGCGGGAGAGGCCTACGAGCAGTACTTC	CASSKRAGEAYEQYF
TRBV5-1	15	TRBJ2-1	NA	TRBD1	TGCGCCAGCAGCCAGAAGTCGACAGGGAAGTCTGGGCAGTTCTTC	CASSQKSTGKSGQFF
TRBV20-1	14	TRBJ1-6	NA	NA	TGCAGTGCGGTCCGGTCTGGCTCTCATTCACCCCTCCACTTT	CSAVRSGSHSPLHF
TRBV3-1	16	TRBJ1-2	NA	NA	TGTGCCAGCAGCCGCAACTCTGGACAGTCTAACTATGGCTACACCTTC	CASSRNSGQSNYGYTF
TRBV20-1	15	TRBJ1-5	few	NA	TGCAGTGCGAAGGAAGGGGCGGACCTCTATCAGCCCCAGCATTTT	CSAKEGADLYQPQHF
TRBV14	17	TRBJ2-2	NA	TRBD1	TGTGCCAGCAGTCGAGCAGGGACAGGGAGGAACACCGGGGAGCTGTTTTTT	CASSRAGTGRNTGELFF